Reported below is one T cell receptor (beta chain). One end of the junction fails to match germline, which may point to a read error. MiXCR, run by TCRdb on the PCR reads, gives a single entry per CDR3 protein. The profile shows under 20,000 distinct CDR3 sequences, 40% of them singletons. The sample originates from a study of tumor-infiltrating lymphocytes in oesophageal squamous cell carcinoma. The CDR3 extends over 14 amino acids. Per germline, CDR1 SGHTA and CDR2 FQGTGA. Sequenced sample: blood. The chain uses TRBV7-3 and TRBJ2-3; 7 bases map to TRBD1. The source is a male donor with esophageal squamous cell carcinoma. CDR3 bases: TGTACCAGCAGTTCCGGACAGGTTGCAGATACGCAGTATTTT. Amino acid sequence: CTSSSGQVADTQYF.